This T cell receptor beta chain was identified during a study of blood T cell repertoires in COVID-19. There are 16 residues in the CDR3. V shed 0 bases, J shed 2 bases, and the junction held 5 bases outside the gene matches. Germline lookup yields CDR1 SGHNT and CDR2 YYREEE (reference sequence). Source study methods: Amplification of reference gene primers provided the estimated nucleated cell counts. The table came from immunoSEQ multiplex PCR; TCRdb's copy has only in-frame clones and leaves some out. From that table come the V and J calls and clone size; the DNA was used to work out D and trimming. This table has about 230,000 clones, roughly 84% appearing once. This clone was seen more than once but under ten times.

This receptor was obtained from a man aged 35-49 years with acute or convalescent COVID-19. The gene calls are TRBV5-4 and TRBJ2-7; 10 nucleotides line up with TRBD2. Sequenced input: peripheral blood. For the CDR3, the DNA is TGTGCCAGCAGCTTGGCCCGGACTAGCGGAACCTACGAGCAGTACTTC. Translated, it gives CASSLARTSGTYEQYF.